Below, 19 T cell receptor beta chains from the same sample are listed, as sequenced in a study of blood T cell repertoires in COVID-19. Libraries were prepared by immunoSEQ multiplex PCR; TCRdb keeps only in-frame clonotypes and omits some of them. The table has about 25,000 clones, 82% seen once. Sequencing was carried out using peripheral blood. These receptors all come from an older man with active or convalescent COVID-19.

This clone was observed a handful of times. The V and J genes are TRBV11-2 and TRBJ1-2; D is uncertain. Germline values: CDR1 SGHAT, CDR2 FQNNGV. Between the trimmed V and J ends, which lost 5 bases and 6 bases, there was a span of 19 bases. The CDR3 runs to 15 residues. Here the CDR3 reads CASSPSMATGDGYTF. DNA of the CDR3: TGTGCCAGCAGCCCTAGTATGGCAACCGGGGATGGCTACACCTTC. The full variable domain, completed using reference TRBV11-2 and TRBJ1-2, is EAGVAQSPRYKIIEKRQSVAFWCNPISGHATLYWYQQILGQGPKLLIQFQNNGVVDDSQLPKDRFSAERLKGVDSTLKIQPAKLEDSAVYLCASSPSMATGDGYTFGSGTRLTVV.

J is TRBJ2-5 and V is TRBV5-1; 7 nucleotides align to TRBD2. The trim removed 4 bases at V and 5 bases at J, leaving 8 bases unmatched. The V gene's germline CDR1 is SGHRS and CDR2 YFSETQ. CDR3 length equals 14 residues. CDR3 nucleotide sequence: TGCGCCAGCAGCGGAGAACGGGGGGAGGAGACCCAGTACTTC. The encoded protein is CASSGERGEETQYF.

The chain joins TRBV18 to TRBJ2-2, with a tentative D call TRBD2 (5 bases). The germline V gene encodes CDR1 KGHSH and CDR2 LQKENI. The CDR3 has 16 amino acids. The V and J ends lost 1 base and 1 base respectively, with 10 bases between them. The CDR3 nucleotides read TGTGCCAGCTCACCACTGAGCGGAAAGAACACCGGGGAGCTGTTTTTT. It specifies CASSPLSGKNTGELFF.

This chain's CDR3 is CASSAGGHEQFF. DNA of the CDR3: TGTGCCAGCAGCGCGGGGGGCCATGAGCAGTTCTTC. J is TRBJ2-1 and V is TRBV5-4, with 8 bases fitting TRBD2. V shed 4 bases and J 8 bases; nucleotides not matched to a gene: 2. Germline V gives CDR1 SGHNT, CDR2 YYREEE (reference sequence). This CDR3 comprises 12 residues.

V and J are TRBV7-9 and TRBJ2-3; perhaps TRBD1 as D (6 bases). There are 15 residues in the CDR3. Germline CDR1 and CDR2: SEHNR and FQNEAQ (reference sequence). V lost 5 bases and J 0 bases, leaving 12 bases between the germline ends. Here the CDR3 reads CASSPRDTSTDTQYF. DNA for the CDR3: TGTGCCAGCAGCCCCCGGGACACCAGCACAGATACGCAGTATTTT.

The chain employs TRBV3-1 (or the pseudogene TRBV3-2) and TRBJ2-3; no definite D call. CDR1 is LGHDT and CDR2 is YNNKEL in the germline V gene (reference sequence). V was trimmed by 1 base and J by 3 bases, leaving 5 bases between them. The CDR3 totals 13 residues. Written as DNA, the CDR3 is TGTGCCAGCAGCCAAGGCGTGACAGATACGCAGTATTTT. Residues: CASSQGVTDTQYF.

This clone occurred once. The chain employs TRBV10-3 and TRBJ2-1; 10 positions match TRBD2. The CDR3 is 14 residues long. Germline CDR1 is ENHRY and CDR2 is SYGVKD. The V and J ends lost 10 bases and 5 bases, in that order; junction bases with no gene match: 8. The DNA of the CDR3 is TGTGCCAGCAAAACTAGCGGGGAGAACAATGAGCAGTTCTTC. Amino acid sequence: CASKTSGENNEQFF.

The chain links TRBV7-9 to TRBJ1-3; 8 bases align to TRBD1. Trimming took 5 bases from V and 0 from J; bases not matched to a gene: 12. This CDR3 region has 18 residues. Germline values: CDR1 SEHNR, CDR2 FQNEAQ (reference sequence). CDR3 in amino acids: CASSQLRLGQASGNTIYF. The CDR3 region has the DNA TGTGCCAGCAGCCAACTTAGATTGGGACAGGCCTCTGGAAACACCATATATTTT.

CDR3 bases: TGTGCCAGCAGCAAGGGACAGTGGGAGACCCAGTACTTC. Translated, it gives CASSKGQWETQYF. The rearrangement joins TRBV12-3 or TRBV12-4 to TRBJ2-5; 7 nucleotides align to TRBD1. Trimming took 6 bases from V and 5 from J; bases not matched to a gene: 6. This CDR3 has 13 residues.

This clone has a single count. This chain joins TRBV14 and TRBJ2-3, with 7 nucleotides matching TRBD1. The germline gives CDR1 SGHDN, CDR2 FVKESK. This CDR3 is 15 amino acids long. The V and J ends lost 2 bases and 6 bases, in that order; junction bases with no gene match: 8. This CDR3 is CASSQLEGAFDTQYF. In DNA, the CDR3 is TGTGCCAGCAGCCAACTTGAGGGGGCGTTTGATACGCAGTATTTT.

V usage is TRBV20-1 and J usage is TRBJ2-7; D ambiguous. CDR3 size: 8 residues. Between the trimmed V and J ends, which lost 6 bases and 10 bases, there was a span of 7 bases. Germline V lookup: CDR1 DFQATT, CDR2 SNEGSKA (reference sequence). CDR3 protein: CSASSQYF. As DNA, the CDR3 is TGCAGTGCGTCAAGCCAGTACTTC.

J is TRBJ1-2 and V is TRBV5-6; D remains unclear. This CDR3 is 15 amino acids long. The germline V and J ends were trimmed by 4 bases and 0 bases, with 13 bases remaining between them. CDR1 is SGHDT and CDR2 is YYEEEE in the germline V gene. CDR3 nucleotide sequence: TGTGCCAGCAGCCTCGGTGTGGTTCCTAACTATGGCTACACCTTC. Encoded protein: CASSLGVVPNYGYTF.

V and J are TRBV14 and TRBJ2-7; possible D gene TRBD1, 5 bases. V lost 1 base and J lost 10, with 17 bases in between. The germline gives CDR1 SGHDN, CDR2 FVKESK. The CDR3 is made up of 14 amino acids. CDR3 loop: CASSQGGLYGHQYF. The CDR3 nucleotides read TGTGCCAGCAGCCAAGGGGGCTTATACGGCCATCAGTACTTC.

This clone was found a few times. The rearrangement joins TRBV4-1 to TRBJ1-6, with D unclear. The CDR3 is made up of 15 amino acids. V gave up 4 bases and J gave up 0 bases, with 7 bases separating them. Per germline, CDR1 MGHRA and CDR2 YSYEKL. The CDR3 nucleotides are TGCGCCAGCAGCCCGCACAGCTCCTATAATTCACCCCTCCACTTT. Translated, it gives CASSPHSSYNSPLHF.

The chain has TRBV6-1 and TRBJ1-5; maybe TRBD1 (5 bases). CDR3 size: 13 residues. V lost 2 bases and J lost 5, with 7 bases in between. Germline V gene lookup returns CDR1 MNHNS and CDR2 SASEGT. CDR3 sequence reads: CASSEPGHQPQHF. The CDR3 bases are TGTGCCAGCAGTGAACCAGGGCATCAGCCCCAGCATTTT.

The chain recombines TRBV9 with TRBJ2-2; TRBD2 agrees at 7 bases. The CDR3 totals 17 residues. The V gene end was trimmed by 4 bases and the J gene end by 1 base; junction bases not matched to a gene: 10. From germline, CDR1 is SGDLS and CDR2 YYNGEE. The CDR3 is CASSLPQTSRNTGELFF. In nucleotides, the CDR3 is TGTGCCAGCAGCCTACCCCAGACTAGCCGGAACACCGGGGAGCTGTTTTTT.

CDR3 sequence (DNA): TGTGCCAGTAGCCTCCGGGACAGGGACTCCTACGAGCAGTACTTC. Translating it yields CASSLRDRDSYEQYF. The J gene is TRBJ2-7, the V gene TRBV19, with 9 nucleotides matching TRBD1. The germline CDR1 and CDR2 sequences are LNHDA and SQIVND (reference sequence). With V trimmed by 6 bases and J by 0 bases, 6 bases remained unmatched. CDR3 length equals 15 residues.

The CDR3 spells CASRRPQASGRLDGQFF. The CDR3 bases are TGTGCCAGCAGGCGTCCTCAGGCTAGCGGGAGACTGGATGGGCAGTTCTTC. J is TRBJ2-1 and V is TRBV28, with 10 bases that match TRBD2. The CDR3 covers 17 residues. Germline trimming cut 6 bases from V and 12 bases from J; bases unmatched to any gene: 20. Germline CDR1 MDHEN, CDR2 SYDVKM.

This sequence joins TRBV28 and TRBJ2-1; a weak D match, TRBD2 (6 bases). The CDR3 sequence is 15 residues long. Germline V gene sequence: CDR1 MDHEN, CDR2 SYDVKM. V was trimmed by 5 bases and J by 0 bases, leaving 11 bases between them. CDR3 coding DNA: TGTGCCAGCAGTCCGATCGGGAGCTCCTACAATGAGCAGTTCTTC. It encodes CASSPIGSSYNEQFF. The entire variable domain, with the rest obtained from reference TRBV28 and TRBJ2-1, is as follows: DVKVTQSSRYLVKRTGEKVFLECVQDMDHENMFWYRQDPGLGLRLIYFSYDVKMKEKGDIPEGYSVSREKKERFSLILESASTNQTSMYLCASSPIGSSYNEQFFGPGTRLTVL.